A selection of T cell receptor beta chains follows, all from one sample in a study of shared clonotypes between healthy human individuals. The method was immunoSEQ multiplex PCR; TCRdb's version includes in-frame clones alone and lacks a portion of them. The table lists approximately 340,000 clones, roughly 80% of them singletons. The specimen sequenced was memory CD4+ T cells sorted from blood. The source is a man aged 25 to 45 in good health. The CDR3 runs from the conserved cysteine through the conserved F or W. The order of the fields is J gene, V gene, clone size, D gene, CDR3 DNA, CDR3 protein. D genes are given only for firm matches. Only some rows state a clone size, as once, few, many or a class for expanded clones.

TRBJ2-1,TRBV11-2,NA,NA,TGTGCCAGCAGCTCGACAGTCAGCTCCTACAATGAGCAGTTCTTC,CASSSTVSSYNEQFF
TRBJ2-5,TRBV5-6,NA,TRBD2,TGTGCCAGCAGCTCACTAGCGGTGGAGACCCAGTACTTC,CASSSLAVETQYF
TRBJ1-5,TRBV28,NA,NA,TGTGCCAGCAGGGGGACAATCTTGGGTCAGCCCCAGCATTTT,CASRGTILGQPQHF
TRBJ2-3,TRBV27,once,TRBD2,TGTGCCAGCAGTCTTGATCTAGCGGGAGGCACAGATACGCAGTATTTT,CASSLDLAGGTDTQYF
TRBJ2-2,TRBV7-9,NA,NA,TGTGCCAGCACCTTGGGCTCGGGGACCGGGGAGCTGTTTTTT,CASTLGSGTGELFF
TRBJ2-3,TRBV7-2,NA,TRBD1,TGTGCCAGCAGCTTAGCCCAACCGGGACAGCCCAAGTATTTT,CASSLAQPGQPKYF
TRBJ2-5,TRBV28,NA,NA,TGTGCCAGCAGTCTGCCTGGTAGGGTGGAGACCCAGTACTTC,CASSLPGRVETQYF
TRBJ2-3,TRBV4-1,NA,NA,TGCGCCAGCAGACTCGGCTCGCTCACAGATACGCAGTATTTT,CASRLGSLTDTQYF
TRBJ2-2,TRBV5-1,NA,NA,TGCGCCAGCAGGGGGGGCGCCCCCGGGGAGCTGTTTTTT,CASRGGAPGELFF
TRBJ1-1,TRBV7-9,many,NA,TGTGCCAGCAGCTTTCCGGGCACTGAAGCTTTCTTT,CASSFPGTEAFF
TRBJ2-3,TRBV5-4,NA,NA,TGTGCCAGCAGCAAACAGGGATACACAGATACGCAGTATTTT,CASSKQGYTDTQYF
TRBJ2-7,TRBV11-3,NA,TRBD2,TGTGCCAGCAGCGTGGGGGGAGCGGGAGGCATCTACGAGCAGTACTTC,CASSVGGAGGIYEQYF
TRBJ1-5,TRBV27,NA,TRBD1,TGTGCGGGACAGAATCAGCCCCAGCATTTT,CAGQNQPQHF
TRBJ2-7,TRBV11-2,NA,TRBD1,TGTGCCAGCAGCTTAACGACAGGGGGCTATCCCTCCTACGAGCAGTACTTC,CASSLTTGGYPSYEQYF
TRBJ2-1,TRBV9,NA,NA,TGTGCCAGCAGTAGGGAGTACAATGAGCAGTTCTTC,CASSREYNEQFF
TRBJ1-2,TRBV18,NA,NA,TGTGCCAGCTCACCAGACCCAGGGAGTTTCTACACCTTC,CASSPDPGSFYTF
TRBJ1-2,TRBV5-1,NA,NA,TGCGCCAGCAGTCAGGGACGGACCCTGCTCTATGGCTACACCTTC,CASSQGRTLLYGYTF
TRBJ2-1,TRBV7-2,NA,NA,TGTGCCAGCACCCCCCGGGACTACAATGAGCAGTTCTTC,CASTPRDYNEQFF